This T cell receptor beta chain originates from a study of early T cells in non-severe SARS-CoV-2 infection. Study-level points and caveats: VDJdb matching skewed toward anti-spike CD8 responses, missing private and CD4 specificities.

This clonotype was found many times. The antigen remains unidentified. The CDR3 extends over 15 amino acids. Trimming removed 0 bases from V and 0 bases from J, with 8 bases in between. Germline values: CDR1 LGHNA, CDR2 YSLEER. Individual cDNA molecules received unique molecular identifiers during library preparation. One entry per CDR3 protein results from TCRdb running MiXCR on the 5' RACE reads. The data hold fewer than 60,000 distinct CDR3 sequences, with approximately 11% observed a single time. The chain carries TRBV4-3 and TRBJ1-1; no clear D. The clonotype comes from an adult who was a healthcare worker with PCR-confirmed SARS-CoV-2 infection or an uninfected control (not recorded which). The sequenced material came from whole blood. CDR3 in DNA: TGCGCCAGCAGCCAAGATCGCGAAATGAACACTGAAGCTTTCTTT. Encoded protein: CASSQDREMNTEAFF.